What follows are 21 T cell receptor beta chains derived from one specimen sequenced in a study of blood T cell repertoires in COVID-19. This table comes from immunoSEQ multiplex PCR, and its TCRdb copy is limited to in-frame clones, with some not included. The profile covers around 280,000 clones, with roughly nine tenths appearing a single time and roughly 6.3% taken by the ten largest. The sequencing input was PBMCs or T cells enriched from blood (not recorded which). The receptor source for this set is a woman in her forties who had recovered from COVID-19.

The V call is TRBV27, the J call TRBJ2-7; 7 nucleotides align to TRBD1. The J segment lost 9 bases and the V segment lost 6 bases, leaving 14 bases of the junction unmatched. The CDR3 runs 14 residues. Germline V gene sequence: CDR1 MNHEY, CDR2 SMNVEV (reference sequence). The CDR3 is CASRDLRGGSVQYF. The DNA for the CDR3 is TGTGCCAGCAGGGACTTGAGAGGGGGCTCTGTGCAGTACTTC.

The CDR3 protein is CASSIPGPQETQYF. In nucleotides, the CDR3 is TGTGCCAGCAGTATCCCGGGTCCTCAAGAGACCCAGTACTTC. This chain uses TRBV25-1 with TRBJ2-5; D is unresolved. Germline assignment: CDR1 MGHDK and CDR2 SYGVNS. This CDR3 has 14 residues. V lost 5 bases, J lost 2 bases, and 12 bases lay in between.

This clone appeared a single time. V gene TRBV30 combines with J gene TRBJ1-2; D unclear. Germline CDR1 reads GTSNPN; CDR2 reads SVGIG (reference sequence). With 0 bases removed from V and 8 bases from J, the gap between germline ends came to 13 bases. The CDR3 runs to 13 residues. CDR3 sequence: CAWSVGRPTGYTF. In DNA, the CDR3 is TGTGCCTGGAGTGTTGGGCGACCGACGGGCTACACCTTC.

The chain links TRBV30 to TRBJ1-5; 7 nucleotides agree with TRBD1. The CDR3 sequence is 15 residues long. V gave up 3 bases and J gave up 3 bases; unmatched junction bases: 8. CDR1 is GTSNPN, CDR2 SVGIG, per germline (reference sequence). The CDR3 DNA reads TGTGCCTGGAGCCCCAACAGGGGCAACAATCAGCCCCAGCATTTT. Translating gives CAWSPNRGNNQPQHF.

The CDR3 loop is CASSPGTGLSTDTQYF. CDR3 DNA sequence: TGTGCCAGCAGCCCGGGGACAGGCCTAAGCACAGATACGCAGTATTTT. The rearrangement links TRBV11-2 to TRBJ2-3; 8 bases agree with TRBD1. Germline V gene lookup returns CDR1 SGHAT and CDR2 FQNNGV. The CDR3 runs to 16 residues. V shed 5 bases and J 0 bases; nucleotides not matched to a gene: 7.

V usage is TRBV28 and J usage is TRBJ2-7; 8 bases match TRBD2. The CDR3 consists of 15 residues. V lost 2 bases and J lost 4; bases outside the gene matches: 7. CDR1 and CDR2 from the germline V gene are MDHEN and SYDVKM. The CDR3 is CASSLLAGIQYEQYF. In DNA form, the CDR3 reads TGTGCCAGCAGTTTACTAGCGGGCATACAGTACGAGCAGTACTTC.

Regarding this clone: At the DNA level, this CDR3 is encoded by other sequences in the same sample as well. V is TRBV28 and J is TRBJ2-7; TRBD2 aligns across 10 bases. The CDR3 has 14 residues. V was pared by 5 bases and J by 2 bases, with 3 bases of the junction left unmatched. In germline, CDR1 is MDHEN, CDR2 SYDVKM. CDR3 nucleotide sequence: TGTGCCAGCAGTAGGACTAGCGGCCCCTACGAGCAGTACTTC. It translates to CASSRTSGPYEQYF. Full variable domain (outside the CDR3, taken from reference TRBV28 and TRBJ2-7): DVKVTQSSRYLVKRTGEKVFLECVQDMDHENMFWYRQDPGLGLRLIYFSYDVKMKEKGDIPEGYSVSREKKERFSLILESASTNQTSMYLCASSRTSGPYEQYFGPGTRLTVT.

This sequence joins TRBV4-3 and TRBJ1-5; 10 bases match TRBD1. The V and J ends lost 6 bases and 1 base, in that order; junction bases with no gene match: 9. The CDR3 contains 17 residues. Germline CDR1 LGHNA, CDR2 YSLEER. CDR3 nucleotides: TGCGCCAGCAGTCCTGTGACAGGGGGCAAAAGCAATCAGCCCCAGCATTTT. Translation gives CASSPVTGGKSNQPQHF.

The rearrangement joins TRBV7-2 to TRBJ2-1; possibly TRBD2 for D (6 bases). The germline V gene has CDR1 SGHTA and CDR2 FQGNSA. Trimming shortened V by 5 bases and J by 5 bases, and 19 bases separated the two germline ends. The CDR3 runs 16 residues. The CDR3 sequence is CASSLLGGPLHNEQFF. CDR3 bases: TGTGCCAGCAGCCTCCTGGGAGGCCCCCTACACAATGAGCAGTTCTTC.

This chain connects TRBV19 to TRBJ2-1, with TRBD1 identical over 7 bases. The CDR3 loop spans 12 amino acids. The junction had 7 bases not matched to a gene; V was cut back by 5 bases and J by 12 bases. The germline gives CDR1 LNHDA, CDR2 SQIVND (reference sequence). The CDR3 here is CASSEWDRTQFF. CDR3 bases: TGTGCCAGTAGTGAGTGGGACAGAACGCAGTTCTTC.

As DNA, the CDR3 is TGTGCCAGCAGTTCCCCCGGCGGAGGGACCTACAATGAGCAGTTCTTC. It specifies CASSSPGGGTYNEQFF. The chain joins TRBV6-2 or TRBV6-3 to TRBJ2-1, with D perhaps matching TRBD2 (6 bases). CDR3 length equals 16 residues. Trimming pared 4 bases from V and 2 bases from J, leaving 15 bases between. Germline CDR1 is MNHEY and CDR2 is SVGEGT.

This chain connects TRBV30 to TRBJ2-3, with 10 bases that match TRBD2. The V segment lost 3 bases and the J segment 0 bases; nucleotides outside the gene matches: 15. The V gene's germline CDR1 is GTSNPN and CDR2 SVGIG (reference sequence). The CDR3 is 19 amino acids. The CDR3 here is CAWSPRLAGLTASTDTQYF. CDR3 nucleotide sequence: TGTGCCTGGAGCCCCAGACTAGCGGGCCTTACCGCTAGCACAGATACGCAGTATTTT.

V gene TRBV7-2 combines with J gene TRBJ1-3; 8 bases are a match to TRBD1. Per the germline V gene, CDR1 is SGHTA and CDR2 is FQGNSA. This CDR3 is built from 17 residues. The V gene end was trimmed by 5 bases and the J gene end by 0 bases; junction bases not matched to a gene: 9. DNA of the CDR3: TGTGCCAGCAGCCCTCGGGACAGGCCCCTCTCTGGAAACACCATATATTTT. This translates into CASSPRDRPLSGNTIYF.

The rearrangement links TRBV4-1 to TRBJ2-1; possibly TRBD2 for D (6 bases). Germline assignment: CDR1 MGHRA and CDR2 YSYEKL. CDR3 size: 14 residues. Trimming removed 0 bases at V and 10 bases at J, with 13 bases between. CDR3 loop: CASSQDRRAGEQFF. CDR3 coding DNA: TGCGCCAGCAGCCAAGATCGGAGGGCCGGCGAGCAGTTCTTC.

The rearrangement joins TRBV14 to TRBJ2-7, with TRBD1 matching over 9 bases. The CDR3 has 15 amino acids. Germline-derived CDR1 and CDR2 are SGHDN and FVKESK. Trimming at V came to 4 bases and at J to 1 base, leaving 5 bases not matched to a gene. The CDR3 loop is CASSLRDRASYEQYF. The CDR3 nucleotides are TGTGCCAGCAGCCTCCGGGACAGGGCGTCCTACGAGCAGTACTTC.

The rearrangement joins TRBV3-1 (or the pseudogene TRBV3-2) to TRBJ2-5; 8 nucleotides match TRBD1. CDR1 is LGHDT and CDR2 is YNNKEL in the germline V gene (reference sequence). The length of the CDR3 is 15 residues. The trim removed 0 bases at V and 5 bases at J, leaving 5 bases unmatched. CDR3 in DNA: TGTGCCAGCAGCCAAGAACAGGGGGATACGGAGACCCAGTACTTC. Its protein product is CASSQEQGDTETQYF.

This clone was detected only once. V gene TRBV18 combines with J gene TRBJ1-5; the D is unclear. The CDR3 is 17 residues long. Trimming took 3 bases from V and 4 from J, leaving 19 bases between them. Germline V lookup: CDR1 KGHSH, CDR2 LQKENI. In DNA form, the CDR3 reads TGTGCCAGCTCACCGTATCCGCCGACTGACGGGAATCAGCCCCAGCATTTT. The encoded protein is CASSPYPPTDGNQPQHF.

This sequence joins TRBV19 and TRBJ2-5; D may be TRBD1 (6 bases). This CDR3 has 15 residues. V lost 0 bases and J lost 6, with 14 bases in between. Per germline, CDR1 LNHDA and CDR2 SQIVND (reference sequence). CDR3 sequence (DNA): TGTGCCAGTAGTATAGATCCGGTCAGGGGCCAGACCCAGTACTTC. This sequence encodes CASSIDPVRGQTQYF.

This chain connects TRBV28 to TRBJ2-1; D might be TRBD2 (5 bases). Trimming removed 6 bases from V and 9 bases from J, with 15 bases in between. The CDR3 has 13 amino acids. The germline V gene has CDR1 MDHEN and CDR2 SYDVKM. The CDR3 loop reads CASRSGLYGEQFF. In DNA, the CDR3 is TGTGCCAGCAGAAGTGGACTTTACGGTGAGCAGTTCTTC.

The genes are TRBV19 and TRBJ1-1, with a weak D call TRBD1 (5 bases). The V end was cut by 6 bases, the J end by 2 bases, with 16 bases between. This CDR3 comprises 15 residues. Germline V lookup: CDR1 LNHDA, CDR2 SQIVND (reference sequence). The CDR3 nucleotides are TGTGCCAGTAGCGACATTAGACAGACAAACACTGAAGCTTTCTTT. This codes for CASSDIRQTNTEAFF.

This chain uses TRBV15 with TRBJ1-2, with D hard to call. V was shortened by 0 bases and J by 7 bases, with 15 bases between the two germline ends. The CDR3 is 15 amino acids. Germline V gives CDR1 LNHNV, CDR2 YYDKDF (reference sequence). CDR3 nucleotide sequence: TGTGCCACCAGCAGAGATAAGGCGTTAACGGGTGGCTACACCTTC. Protein: CATSRDKALTGGYTF. Supplemented by reference TRBV15 and TRBJ1-2, the full variable domain reads DAMVIQNPRYQVTQFGKPVTLSCSQTLNHNVMYWYQQKSSQAPKLLFHYYDKDFNNEADTPDNFQSRRPNTSFCFLDIRSPGLGDTAMYLCATSRDKALTGGYTFGSGTRLTVV.